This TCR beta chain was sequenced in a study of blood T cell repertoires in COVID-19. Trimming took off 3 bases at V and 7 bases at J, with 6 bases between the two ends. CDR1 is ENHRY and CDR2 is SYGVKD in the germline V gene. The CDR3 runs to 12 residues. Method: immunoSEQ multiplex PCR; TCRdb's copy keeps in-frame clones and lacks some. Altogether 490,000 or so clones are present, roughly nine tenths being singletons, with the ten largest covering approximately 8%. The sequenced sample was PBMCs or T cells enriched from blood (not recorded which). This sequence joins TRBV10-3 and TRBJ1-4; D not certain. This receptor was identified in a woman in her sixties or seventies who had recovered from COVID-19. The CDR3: CAISDVGEKLFF. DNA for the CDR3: TGTGCCATCAGTGACGTCGGTGAAAAACTGTTTTTT.